This TCR beta chain derives from a study of blood T cell repertoires in COVID-19. The overall study: Samples came from the United States, Italy and Spain, spanning acute and convalescent COVID-19. PBMCs, B-cell-depleted T cells, or T cells provided the cDNA or gDNA that made up the material.

The sample holds a few counts of this clone. Original processing notes: The authors estimated nucleated cell counts from reference gene primer amplification. TCRdb keeps only in-frame clones here, not all; method: immunoSEQ multiplex PCR. Clonal size and the V and J genes are those of that table, whereas D and trimming came from the DNA. Found here are 150,000 to 160,000 clones, approximately 92% of them singletons; the top ten hold around 16%. The J segment lost 4 bases and the V segment lost 3 bases, leaving 5 bases of the junction unmatched. Germline-derived CDR1 and CDR2 are LGHNA and YNFKEQ. The CDR3 sequence is 14 residues long.

The rearrangement uses TRBV4-2 and TRBJ2-7, with 8 bases that match TRBD1. The receptor's source is a woman in her thirties or forties with acute or convalescent COVID-19. The sequencing sample was made of peripheral blood. The CDR3 loop reads CASSHDRGNYEQYF. In DNA, the CDR3 is TGTGCCAGCAGCCATGACAGGGGAAATTACGAGCAGTACTTC.